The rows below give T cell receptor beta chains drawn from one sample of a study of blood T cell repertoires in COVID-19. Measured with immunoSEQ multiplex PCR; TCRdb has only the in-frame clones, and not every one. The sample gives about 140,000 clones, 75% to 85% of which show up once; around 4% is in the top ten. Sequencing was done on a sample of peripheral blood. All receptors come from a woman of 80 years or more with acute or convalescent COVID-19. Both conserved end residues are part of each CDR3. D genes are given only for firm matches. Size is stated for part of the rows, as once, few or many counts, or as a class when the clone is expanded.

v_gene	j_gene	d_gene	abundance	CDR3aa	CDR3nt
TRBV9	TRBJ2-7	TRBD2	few	CASSLGLAEPYEQYF	TGTGCCAGCAGCCTTGGACTAGCGGAGCCCTACGAGCAGTACTTC
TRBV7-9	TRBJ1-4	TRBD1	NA	CASSSRDRGIDEKLFF	TGTGCCAGCAGCTCCAGGGACAGGGGAATTGATGAAAAACTGTTTTTT
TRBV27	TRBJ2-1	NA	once	CASSLFQGLAYNEQFF	TGTGCCAGCAGTTTATTTCAGGGACTCGCCTACAATGAGCAGTTCTTC
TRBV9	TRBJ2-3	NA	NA	CASSGRQPDTQYF	TGTGCCAGCAGCGGACGACAGCCAGATACGCAGTATTTT
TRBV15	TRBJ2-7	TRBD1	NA	CATSRRDRGVREQYF	TGTGCCACCAGCCGCCGGGACAGGGGTGTAAGAGAGCAGTACTTC
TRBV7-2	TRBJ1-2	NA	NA	CASSLALSAGYYGYTF	TGTGCCAGCAGCTTAGCGCTTTCGGCAGGGTACTATGGCTACACCTTC
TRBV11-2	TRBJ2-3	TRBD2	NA	CASSSGGLAGYPDTQYF	TGTGCCAGCAGCTCGGGGGGACTAGCGGGGTACCCAGATACGCAGTATTTT
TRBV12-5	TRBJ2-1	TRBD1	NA	CASGPQGQGNGNEQFF	TGTGCTAGTGGGCCCCAGGGACAGGGTAACGGCAATGAGCAGTTCTTC
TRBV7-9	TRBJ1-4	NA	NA	CASSLGRANEKLFF	TGTGCCAGCAGCTTGGGCAGGGCGAATGAAAAACTGTTTTTT
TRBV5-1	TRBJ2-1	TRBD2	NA	CASSLEGRGLADEQFF	TGCGCCAGCAGCTTGGAGGGGAGGGGACTAGCGGACGAGCAGTTCTTC
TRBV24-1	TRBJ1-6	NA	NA	CATSDGLDNSPLHF	TGTGCCACCAGTGACGGACTGGATAATTCACCCCTCCACTTT
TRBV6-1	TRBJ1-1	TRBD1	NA	CASSASGGSGPAEAFF	TGTGCCAGCAGTGCCTCAGGGGGTTCGGGACCAGCTGAAGCTTTCTTT
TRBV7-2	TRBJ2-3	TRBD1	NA	CASRWRGQGTDTQYF	TGTGCCAGCAGGTGGCGGGGACAGGGGACAGATACGCAGTATTTT
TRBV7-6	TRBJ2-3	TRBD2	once	CASSMLAGVITDTQYF	TGTGCCAGCAGCATGCTAGCGGGGGTAATCACAGATACGCAGTATTTT
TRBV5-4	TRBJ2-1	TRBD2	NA	CASSSRTSGFYNEQFF	TGTGCCAGCAGCTCGCGGACTAGCGGGTTCTACAATGAGCAGTTCTTC
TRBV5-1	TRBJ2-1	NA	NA	CASSSGHISYNEQFF	TGCGCCAGCAGCTCGGGACATATCTCCTACAATGAGCAGTTCTTC
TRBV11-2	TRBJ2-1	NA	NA	CASSLEGGGAYNEQFF	TGTGCCAGCAGCTTAGAAGGGGGAGGGGCCTACAATGAGCAGTTCTTC
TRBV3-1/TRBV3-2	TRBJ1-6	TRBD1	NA	CASSPRQGVYSSPLHF	TGTGCCAGCAGCCCCCGACAGGGGGTATATTCGTCACCCCTCCACTTT
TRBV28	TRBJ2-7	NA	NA	CATKIGAARSGYEQYF	TGTGCCACCAAGATAGGGGCAGCCCGATCCGGCTACGAGCAGTACTTC
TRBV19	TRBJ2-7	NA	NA	CASSRQDSLSYEQYF	TGTGCCAGTAGTAGACAGGACAGTCTCTCCTACGAGCAGTACTTC
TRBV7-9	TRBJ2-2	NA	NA	CASSLGSGAPGELFF	TGTGCCAGCAGCTTAGGTTCAGGGGCCCCCGGGGAGCTGTTTTTT
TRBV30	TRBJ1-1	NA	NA	CAQGQNTEAFF	TGTGCCCAGGGGCAGAACACTGAAGCTTTCTTT
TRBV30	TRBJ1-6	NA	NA	CAWSVLSLSPLHF	TGTGCCTGGAGTGTACTGTCCCTCTCACCCCTCCACTTT
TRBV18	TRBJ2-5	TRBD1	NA	CASSPRQGAAETQYF	TGTGCCAGCTCACCTCGACAGGGGGCTGCGGAGACCCAGTACTTC
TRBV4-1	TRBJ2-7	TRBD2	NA	CASSLGTSESSYEQYF	TGCGCCAGCAGCCTTGGGACTAGCGAGAGCTCCTACGAGCAGTACTTC
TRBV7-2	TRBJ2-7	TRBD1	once	CASSLTGTAIYEQYF	TGTGCCAGCAGCTTGACCGGGACAGCAATCTACGAGCAGTACTTC
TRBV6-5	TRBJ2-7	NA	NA	CASRLGTSFVDEQYF	TGTGCCAGCCGGCTTGGGACTTCCTTTGTCGACGAGCAGTACTTC
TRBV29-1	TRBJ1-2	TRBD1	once	CSVEDHDRDYGYTF	TGCAGCGTTGAAGACCACGACAGGGACTATGGCTACACCTTC
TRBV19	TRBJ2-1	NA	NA	CASAEGLSNYNEQFF	TGTGCCAGCGCGGAGGGACTCTCGAACTACAATGAGCAGTTCTTC
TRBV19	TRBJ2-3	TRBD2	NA	CASSWGLAGGGTDTQYF	TGTGCCAGTAGTTGGGGACTAGCGGGGGGGGGCACAGATACGCAGTATTTT
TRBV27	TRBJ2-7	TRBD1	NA	CASSYHRGSSYEQYF	TGTGCCAGCAGTTACCACAGGGGGAGCTCCTACGAGCAGTACTTC
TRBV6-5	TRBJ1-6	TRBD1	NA	CASRPGQGKPLHF	TGTGCCAGCAGGCCGGGACAGGGAAAACCCCTCCACTTT
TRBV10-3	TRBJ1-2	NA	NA	CAISALGEAGGYTF	TGTGCCATCAGTGCTCTGGGGGAGGCGGGTGGCTACACCTTC
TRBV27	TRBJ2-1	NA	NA	CASSPGVNEQFF	TGTGCCAGCAGCCCCGGGGTCAATGAGCAGTTCTTC
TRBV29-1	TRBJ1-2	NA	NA	CSVEDSRGYTF	TGCAGCGTTGAAGATTCGCGTGGCTACACCTTC
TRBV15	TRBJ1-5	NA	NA	CATSRIRDYNSNQPQHF	TGTGCCACCAGCAGGATTAGGGACTACAATAGCAATCAGCCCCAGCATTTT
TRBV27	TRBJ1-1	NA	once	CASSFRGAAVEAFF	TGTGCCAGCAGTTTTCGGGGGGCGGCGGTTGAAGCTTTCTTT
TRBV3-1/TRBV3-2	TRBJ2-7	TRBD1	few	CASSLDRGSYEQYF	TGTGCCAGCAGTCTCGACAGGGGGTCCTACGAGCAGTACTTC
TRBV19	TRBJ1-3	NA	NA	CASTKLGTSGNTIYF	TGTGCCAGTACCAAACTGGGGACATCCGGAAACACCATATATTTT
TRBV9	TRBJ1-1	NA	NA	CASSVVRGGTEAFF	TGTGCCAGCAGCGTAGTTAGGGGAGGCACTGAAGCTTTCTTT
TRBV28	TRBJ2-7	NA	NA	CASSPQDWSYEQYF	TGTGCCAGCAGTCCTCAGGACTGGTCCTACGAGCAGTACTTC
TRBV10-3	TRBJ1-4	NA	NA	CAISEFAPTATNEKLFF	TGTGCCATCAGTGAGTTTGCCCCGACAGCAACTAATGAAAAACTGTTTTTT
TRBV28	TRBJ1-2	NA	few	CASSLSGVGYTF	TGTGCCAGCAGTTTATCAGGGGTTGGCTACACCTTC
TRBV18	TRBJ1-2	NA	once	CASSTETRNYGYTF	TGTGCCAGCTCAACCGAAACTCGTAACTATGGCTACACCTTC
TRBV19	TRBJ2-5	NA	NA	CASSIGRQARLSETQYF	TGTGCCAGTAGTATAGGAAGACAGGCCAGACTCTCGGAGACCCAGTACTTC
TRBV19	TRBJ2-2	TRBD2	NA	CASSSSGSPPGELFF	TGTGCCAGTAGCTCTAGCGGGAGCCCTCCCGGGGAGCTGTTTTTT
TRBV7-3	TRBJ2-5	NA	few	CASSPPGVGTQYF	TGTGCCAGCAGCCCACCGGGGGTGGGGACCCAGTACTTC
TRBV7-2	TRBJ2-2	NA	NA	CASSLALAPGELFF	TGTGCCAGCAGCTTAGCCCTAGCCCCCGGGGAGCTGTTTTTT
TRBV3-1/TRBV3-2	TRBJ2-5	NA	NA	CASSLSRYSPSVKETQYF	TGTGCCAGCAGCCTATCTAGGTATTCGCCTAGCGTGAAAGAGACCCAGTACTTC
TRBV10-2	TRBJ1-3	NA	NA	CASSDGPISGNTIYF	TGCGCCAGCAGTGATGGGCCGATCTCTGGAAACACCATATATTTT
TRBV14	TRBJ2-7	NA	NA	CASSPDSTYEQYF	TGTGCCAGCAGTCCCGACAGTACCTACGAGCAGTACTTC
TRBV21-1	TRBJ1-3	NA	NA	CASTSIFQGKNTIYF	TGTGCCAGCACCTCTATTTTTCAGGGAAAAAACACCATATATTTT
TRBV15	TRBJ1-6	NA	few	CATSRGQADYNSPLHF	TGTGCCACCAGCAGAGGTCAGGCAGACTATAATTCACCCCTCCACTTT
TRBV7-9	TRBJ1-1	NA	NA	CASSLDQGLAFF	TGTGCCAGCAGCTTAGATCAGGGTTTGGCTTTCTTT
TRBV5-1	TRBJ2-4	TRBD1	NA	CASSLTGASKNIQYF	TGCGCCAGCAGCCTGACAGGGGCTAGCAAAAACATTCAGTACTTC
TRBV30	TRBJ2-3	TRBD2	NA	CAWTAGTSGVTDTQYF	TGTGCCTGGACGGCCGGGACTAGCGGGGTAACAGATACGCAGTATTTT
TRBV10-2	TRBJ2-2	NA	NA	CASSETGGGVGELFF	TGCGCCAGCAGTGAGACAGGTGGTGGTGTCGGGGAGCTGTTTTTT
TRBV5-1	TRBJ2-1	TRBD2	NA	CASSSSGLAGQNEQFF	TGCGCCAGCAGCTCCTCGGGACTAGCGGGACAAAATGAGCAGTTCTTC